This T cell receptor beta chain was recovered during a study of blood T cell repertoires in COVID-19. Study in general: Sites in the United States, Italy and Spain provided acute and convalescent COVID-19 samples. In each case, the material was cDNA or gDNA derived from T cells, B-cell-depleted T cells, or PBMCs.

The germline V gene has CDR1 KGHSH and CDR2 LQKENI. The CDR3 is made up of 16 amino acids. V lost 3 bases, J lost 5 bases, and 19 bases lay in between. In the original workflow: Quantification of nucleated cells was approximated via reference gene primer amplification. Measured with immunoSEQ multiplex PCR; TCRdb has only the in-frame clones, and not every one. V, J and clone size were drawn from that table, and D and trimming were deduced from the DNA. Of some 89,000 clones in the sample, approximately 90% were seen once. The sample comprised peripheral blood. This chain uses TRBV18 with TRBJ1-1, with a weak D call TRBD1 (6 bases). The receptor was derived from a human donor in a cohort sampled during active COVID-19. For the CDR3, the DNA is TGTGCCAGCTCACCTAGGGGGAACCCCGGAGAAACTGAAGCTTTCTTT. Protein: CASSPRGNPGETEAFF. The whole variable domain, filled in from reference TRBV18 and TRBJ1-1, reads NAGVMQNPRHLVRRRGQEARLRCSPMKGHSHVYWYRQLPEEGLKFMVYLQKENIIDESGMPKERFSAEFPKEGPSILRIQQVVRGDSAAYFCASSPRGNPGETEAFFGQGTRLTVV.